Listed here are 8 T cell receptor beta chains from one sample, sequenced in a study of graft-versus-host responses after intestinal transplantation. Profiled with immunoSEQ multiplex PCR; TCRdb holds only in-frame clones, not every one. The profile shows around 16,000 clones, around 87% of them singletons. Sample: bone marrow, taken nearly 130 days after intestinal transplantation. Receptors were obtained from a human patient who received an intestinal transplant, so some T cells may come from the graft donor.

The chain joins TRBV10-3 to TRBJ2-7; a possible D gene is TRBD2 (6 bases). Germline assignment: CDR1 ENHRY and CDR2 SYGVKD. Trimming shortened V by 5 bases and J by 0 bases, and 11 bases separated the two germline ends. This CDR3 region has 14 residues. CDR3 nucleotides: TGTGCCATCAGTTCCGGGGACTTCTCCTACGAGCAGTACTTC. Protein sequence: CAISSGDFSYEQYF.

The chain uses TRBV7-3 and TRBJ2-1; D may be TRBD1 or TRBD2 (5 bases each). With 2 bases removed from V and 4 bases from J, the gap between germline ends came to 12 bases. The germline CDR1 and CDR2 sequences are SGHTA and FQGTGA. CDR3 length equals 15 residues. CDR3 region: CASSLYRDRYNEQFF. CDR3 nucleotides: TGTGCCAGCAGCTTATACCGGGACCGATACAATGAGCAGTTCTTC.

This clone was seen only once. This chain links TRBV4-3 with TRBJ2-7; no reliable D call. CDR3 length equals 12 residues. Germline V gives CDR1 LGHNA, CDR2 YSLEER. Trimming took off 1 base at V and 4 bases at J, with 5 bases between the two ends. CDR3 coding DNA: TGCGCCAGCAGCCAAGGCGGTTACGAGCAGTACTTC. Translating it yields CASSQGGYEQYF.

The chain employs TRBV2 and TRBJ1-2; D not certain. CDR3 size: 14 residues. CDR1 and CDR2 (germline): SNHLY, FYNNEI. Trimming took off 2 bases at V and 7 bases at J, with 14 bases between the two ends. The DNA for the CDR3 is TGTGCCAGCAGTGAATCCAGGACCTCTGGTGGCTACACCTTC. Protein product: CASSESRTSGGYTF.

The CDR3 protein is CAWEKAVGTEAFF. The CDR3 DNA sequence: TGTGCCTGGGAGAAAGCTGTGGGGACTGAAGCTTTCTTT. The rearrangement links TRBV30 to TRBJ1-1; unclear D gene. Trimming pared 5 bases from V and 5 bases from J, leaving 15 bases between. Germline CDR1 is GTSNPN and CDR2 is SVGIG (reference sequence). The CDR3 has 13 amino acids.

CDR3 in amino acids: CASSFRRDTQYF. The CDR3 nucleotides read TGCGCCAGCAGCTTTCGACGAGATACGCAGTATTTT. V usage is TRBV5-1 and J usage is TRBJ2-3; D gene uncertain. This CDR3 has 12 amino acids. The germline gives CDR1 SGHRS, CDR2 YFSETQ. Trimming removed 2 bases at V and 5 bases at J, with 6 bases between.

This rearrangement joins TRBV7-2 to TRBJ2-3; 11 nucleotides align to TRBD2. CDR3 length equals 15 residues. V shed 7 bases and J 6 bases; nucleotides not matched to a gene: 9. The V gene's germline CDR1 is SGHTA and CDR2 FQGNSA. This CDR3 is CASTQGTSGSDTQYF. The CDR3 DNA reads TGTGCCAGCACCCAGGGAACTAGCGGGAGCGATACGCAGTATTTT.

CDR3 DNA sequence: TGTGCCAGCAGCTTCGTGGCAAATCCCTACGAGCAGTACTTC. This gives the protein CASSFVANPYEQYF. The V call is TRBV7-2, the J call TRBJ2-7; D is undetermined. Germline values: CDR1 SGHTA, CDR2 FQGNSA. V lost 3 bases, J lost 2 bases, and 11 bases lay in between. The CDR3 runs 14 residues.